This record concerns one T cell receptor beta chain sequence. Clones were sequenced by immunoSEQ multiplex PCR, and TCRdb holds only the in-frame ones, with some missing. The table includes tens of thousands of clones, 70% to 90% detected once. Germline assignment: CDR1 SGHNT and CDR2 YENEEA. This CDR3 contains 17 residues. Trimming at V came to 5 bases and at J to 0 bases, leaving 8 bases not matched to a gene. The data stem from a study of blood T cell repertoires in COVID-19. The sequence came from a man aged 50-59 years with active COVID-19. Sequenced: peripheral blood. The chain couples TRBV11-3 to TRBJ2-1; TRBD1 aligns across 9 bases. The CDR3 here is CASSPGTGSSSYNEQFF. Written as DNA, the CDR3 is TGTGCCAGCAGCCCGGGGACAGGGAGCAGCTCCTACAATGAGCAGTTCTTC.